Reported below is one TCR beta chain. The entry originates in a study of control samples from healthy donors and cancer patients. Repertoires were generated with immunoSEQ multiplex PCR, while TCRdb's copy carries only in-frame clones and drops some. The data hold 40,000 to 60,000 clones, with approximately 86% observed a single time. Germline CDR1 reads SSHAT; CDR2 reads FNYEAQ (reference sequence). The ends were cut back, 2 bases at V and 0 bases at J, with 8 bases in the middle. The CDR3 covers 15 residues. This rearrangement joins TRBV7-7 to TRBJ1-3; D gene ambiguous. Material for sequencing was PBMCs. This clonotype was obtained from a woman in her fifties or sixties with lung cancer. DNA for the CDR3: TGTGCCAGCAGCTTACGGGCCGACTCTGGAAACACCATATATTTT. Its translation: CASSLRADSGNTIYF.